This T cell receptor beta chain was recorded in a study of blood T cells in healthy people across ages. A second PCR of roughly 7 to 11 cycles used a sample-barcoded 5' primer and a J-beta primer mix. Each cDNA molecule received a tag from a template-switch adaptor that had 12 random nucleotides. TCRdb reanalysed the 5' RACE reads using MiXCR and keeps one entry per CDR3 protein. Of roughly 700,000 distinct CDR3 sequences listed, roughly 49% are singletons. Findings and limits, study-wide: More naive CD4+ cells and higher diversity were found in long-lived than in aged donors.

This CDR3 contains 15 residues. CDR1 is MNHEY, CDR2 SMNVEV, per germline (reference sequence). J was trimmed by 4 bases and V by 4 bases; bases with no gene match: 7. A note on this clonotype: Its antigen is as yet unknown.

This receptor was identified in a woman aged 55 to 70 in good health. Sequenced material: blood. The V gene is TRBV27, the J gene TRBJ2-1, with TRBD1 matching 7 bases. For the CDR3, the DNA is TGTGCCAGCAGTTCGGAGACAGGGTTTTACAATGAGCAGTTCTTC. Its translation: CASSSETGFYNEQFF.